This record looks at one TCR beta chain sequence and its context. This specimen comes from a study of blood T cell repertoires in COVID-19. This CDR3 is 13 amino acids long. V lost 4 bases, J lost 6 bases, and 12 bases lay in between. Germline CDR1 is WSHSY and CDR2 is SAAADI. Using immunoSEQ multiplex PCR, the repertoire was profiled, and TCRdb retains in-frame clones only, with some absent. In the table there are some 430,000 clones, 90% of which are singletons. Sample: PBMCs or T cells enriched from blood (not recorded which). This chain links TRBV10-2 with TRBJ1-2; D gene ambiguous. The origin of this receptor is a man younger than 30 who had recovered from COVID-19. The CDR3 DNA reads TGCGCCAGCAGTGGAAGGCGGTCCAATGGCTACACCTTC. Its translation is CASSGRRSNGYTF.